Presented here are 2 T cell receptor beta chains from one specimen sequenced in a study of T cell responses to AZD1222 COVID-19 vaccine. Clones were read by immunoSEQ multiplex PCR, and TCRdb kept only the in-frame ones, dropping some. This table has roughly 120,000 clones, 75% to 95% appearing once. The sequences come from peripheral blood, collected 28 days after the second dose of the MenACWY control vaccine. These TCRs come from an adult who received the MenACWY meningococcal vaccine as a control.

V and J are TRBV4-1 and TRBJ2-5; D is unresolved. Trimming took off 4 bases at V and 3 bases at J, with 9 bases between the two ends. The CDR3 extends over 13 amino acids. The V gene's germline CDR1 is MGHRA and CDR2 YSYEKL. The DNA of the CDR3 is TGCGCCAGCAGCCGGATAGTTAAAGAGACCCAGTACTTC. Encoded protein: CASSRIVKETQYF.

This clone was seen once. J is TRBJ1-3 and V is TRBV21-1; TRBD1, the D gene given by the table, was not confirmed from the DNA. TRBV21-1 is deemed a pseudogene. The CDR3 length is 19 residues. CDR3 nucleotide sequence: TGTGCCAGCAGCAAAGAGGTTCTTTACAGGGGGCGGGGAGGAAACACCATATATTTT. This sequence encodes CASSKEVLYRGRGGNTIYF.